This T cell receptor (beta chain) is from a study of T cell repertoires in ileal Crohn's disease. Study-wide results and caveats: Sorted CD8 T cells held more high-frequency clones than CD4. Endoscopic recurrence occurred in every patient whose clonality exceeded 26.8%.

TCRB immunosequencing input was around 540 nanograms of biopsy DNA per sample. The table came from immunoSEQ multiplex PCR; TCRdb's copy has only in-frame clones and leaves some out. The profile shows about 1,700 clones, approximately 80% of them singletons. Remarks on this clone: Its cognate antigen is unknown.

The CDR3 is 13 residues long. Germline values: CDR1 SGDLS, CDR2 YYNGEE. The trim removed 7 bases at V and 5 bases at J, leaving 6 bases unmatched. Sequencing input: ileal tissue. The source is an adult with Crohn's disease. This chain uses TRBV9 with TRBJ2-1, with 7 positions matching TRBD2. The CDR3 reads CASSEGTNNEQFF. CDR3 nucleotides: TGTGCCAGCTCCGAGGGGACTAACAATGAGCAGTTCTTC.